What follows is one T cell receptor (beta chain) and its context. Its target is not known. The CDR3 runs to 15 residues. Trimming removed 4 bases at V and 5 bases at J, with 18 bases between. CDR1 is MGHDK and CDR2 is SYGVNS in the germline V gene. The sample comes from a study of a mutant IDH1 vaccine in newly diagnosed glioma. Study details: Vaccines were begun 4-6 weeks after radiotherapy alone, or with temozolomide cycles. Antecedent treatment encompassed radiotherapy, temozolomide, or their combination; the majority received both. Notes on the study in general: Vaccine-induced immune responses were detected in 85% to 95% of patients.

The time point denotes: week 47, end of study. In every dose of vaccine, 300 ug of mutant IDH1 20-mer peptide was given alongside topical imiquimod. The method was immunoSEQ multiplex PCR; TCRdb's version includes in-frame clones alone and lacks a portion of them. Here the sample spans under 60,000 clones, 76% being singletons. The sequencing here drew on PBMCs, taken from a glioma patient whose treatment included an IDH1 peptide vaccine. The chain couples TRBV25-1 to TRBJ2-7, with D perhaps matching TRBD2 (6 bases). The clonotype comes from a woman aged 40 to 50 with glioma. Some clones in this sample may be carry-over from other donors' samples. The CDR3 loop reads CASSATDGSGDEQYF. In DNA form, the CDR3 reads TGTGCCAGCAGTGCCACAGACGGGTCGGGGGACGAGCAGTACTTC.